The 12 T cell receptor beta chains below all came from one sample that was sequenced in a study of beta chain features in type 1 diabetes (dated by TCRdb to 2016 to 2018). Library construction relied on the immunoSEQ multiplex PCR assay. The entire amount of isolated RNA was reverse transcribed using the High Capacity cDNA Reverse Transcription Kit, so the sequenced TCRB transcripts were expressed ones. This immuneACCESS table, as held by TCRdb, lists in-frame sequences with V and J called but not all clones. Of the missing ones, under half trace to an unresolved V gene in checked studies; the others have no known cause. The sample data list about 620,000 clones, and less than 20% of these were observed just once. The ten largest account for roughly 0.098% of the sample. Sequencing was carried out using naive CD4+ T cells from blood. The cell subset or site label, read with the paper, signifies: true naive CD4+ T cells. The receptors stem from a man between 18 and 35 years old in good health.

CDR3 coding DNA: TGTGCCAGCAGTTGGTACGGGACTAGCGGCTCCTACGAGCAGTACTTC. Protein: CASSWYGTSGSYEQYF. The V and J genes are TRBV28 and TRBJ2-7, with 11 nucleotides matching TRBD2. The germline gives CDR1 MDHEN, CDR2 SYDVKM. The J segment lost 0 bases and the V segment lost 4 bases, leaving 5 bases of the junction unmatched. This CDR3 contains 16 residues.

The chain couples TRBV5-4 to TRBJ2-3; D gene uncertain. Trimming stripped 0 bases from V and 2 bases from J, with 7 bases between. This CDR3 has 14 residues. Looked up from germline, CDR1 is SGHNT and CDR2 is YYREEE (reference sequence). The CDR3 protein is CASSLVGYTDTQYF. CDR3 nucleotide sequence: TGTGCCAGCAGCTTGGTTGGCTACACAGATACGCAGTATTTT.

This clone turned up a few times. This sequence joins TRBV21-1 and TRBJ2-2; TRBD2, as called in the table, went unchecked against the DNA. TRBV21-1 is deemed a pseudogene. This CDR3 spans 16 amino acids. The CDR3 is CASSLAGWRGTGELFF. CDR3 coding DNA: TGTGCCAGCAGCTTAGCGGGATGGAGAGGAACCGGGGAGCTGTTTTTT.

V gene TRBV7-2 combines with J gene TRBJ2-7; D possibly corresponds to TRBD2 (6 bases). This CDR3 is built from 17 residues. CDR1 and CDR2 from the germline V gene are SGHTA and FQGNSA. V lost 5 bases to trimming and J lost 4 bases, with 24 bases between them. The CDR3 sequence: CASSVEGSGGLPYEQYF. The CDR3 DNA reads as TGTGCCAGCAGCGTAGAGGGTAGCGGCGGGTTGCCATACGAGCAGTACTTC.

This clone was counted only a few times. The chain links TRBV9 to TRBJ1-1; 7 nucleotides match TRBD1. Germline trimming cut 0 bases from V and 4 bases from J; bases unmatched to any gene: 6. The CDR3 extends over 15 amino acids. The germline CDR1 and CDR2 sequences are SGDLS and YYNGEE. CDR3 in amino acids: CASSVGTGAGTEAFF. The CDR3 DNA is TGTGCCAGCAGCGTAGGCACAGGGGCTGGCACTGAAGCTTTCTTT.

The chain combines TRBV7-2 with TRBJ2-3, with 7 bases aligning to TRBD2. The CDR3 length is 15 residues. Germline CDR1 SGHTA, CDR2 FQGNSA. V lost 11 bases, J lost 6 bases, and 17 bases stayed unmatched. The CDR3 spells CASEVMGGPRDTQYF. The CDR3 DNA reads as TGTGCCTCCGAAGTGATGGGAGGGCCTAGGGATACGCAGTATTTT.

The CDR3 DNA reads TGTGCCAGCAGCCCCTCCGACAGGGGCGATTACTATGGCTACACCTTC. Its protein product is CASSPSDRGDYYGYTF. This chain connects TRBV13 to TRBJ1-2; 8 bases map to TRBD1. Germline CDR1 is PRHDT and CDR2 is FYEKMQ (reference sequence). V lost 5 bases, J lost 3 bases, and 11 bases stayed unmatched. This CDR3 is 16 amino acids long.

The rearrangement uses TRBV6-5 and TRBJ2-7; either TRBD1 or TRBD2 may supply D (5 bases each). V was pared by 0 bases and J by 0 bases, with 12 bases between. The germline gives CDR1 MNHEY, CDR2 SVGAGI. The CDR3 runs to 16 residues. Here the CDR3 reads CASSYSPSGSSYEQYF. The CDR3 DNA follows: TGTGCCAGCAGTTACTCCCCATCAGGGAGCTCCTACGAGCAGTACTTC.

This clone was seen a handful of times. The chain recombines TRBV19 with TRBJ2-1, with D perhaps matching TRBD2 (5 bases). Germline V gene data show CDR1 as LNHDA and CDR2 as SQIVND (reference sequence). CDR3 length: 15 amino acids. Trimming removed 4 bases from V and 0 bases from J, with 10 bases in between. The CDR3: CASSRTGSSYNEQFF. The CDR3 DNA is TGTGCCAGTAGTAGGACTGGAAGCTCCTACAATGAGCAGTTCTTC. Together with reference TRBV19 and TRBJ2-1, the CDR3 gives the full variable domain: DGGITQSPKYLFRKEGQNVTLSCEQNLNHDAMYWYRQDPGQGLRLIYYSQIVNDFQKGDIAEGYSVSREKKESFPLTVTSAQKNPTAFYLCASSRTGSSYNEQFFGPGTRLTVL.

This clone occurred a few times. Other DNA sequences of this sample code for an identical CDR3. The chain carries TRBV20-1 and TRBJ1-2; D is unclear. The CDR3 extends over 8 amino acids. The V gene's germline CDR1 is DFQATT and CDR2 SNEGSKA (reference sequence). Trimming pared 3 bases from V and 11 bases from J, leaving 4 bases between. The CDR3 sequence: CSASGYTF. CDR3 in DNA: TGCAGTGCTAGCGGTTACACCTTC.

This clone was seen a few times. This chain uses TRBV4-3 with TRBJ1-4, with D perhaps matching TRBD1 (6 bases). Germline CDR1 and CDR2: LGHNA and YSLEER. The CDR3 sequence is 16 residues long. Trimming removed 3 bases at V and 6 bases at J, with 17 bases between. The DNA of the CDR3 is TGCGCCAGCAGCCACCCTACAGGGATTCAGGATGAAAAACTGTTTTTT. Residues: CASSHPTGIQDEKLFF.

In DNA, the CDR3 is TGTGCCAGCAGAAGGGACAGGAGAAACACCGGGGAGCTGTTTTTT. It translates to CASRRDRRNTGELFF. The chain is built from TRBV6-5 and TRBJ2-2; TRBD1 matches at 8 bases. This CDR3 has 15 amino acids. Germline V gene lookup returns CDR1 MNHEY and CDR2 SVGAGI. The ends lost 6 bases at V and 2 bases at J; junction bases unmatched: 5.